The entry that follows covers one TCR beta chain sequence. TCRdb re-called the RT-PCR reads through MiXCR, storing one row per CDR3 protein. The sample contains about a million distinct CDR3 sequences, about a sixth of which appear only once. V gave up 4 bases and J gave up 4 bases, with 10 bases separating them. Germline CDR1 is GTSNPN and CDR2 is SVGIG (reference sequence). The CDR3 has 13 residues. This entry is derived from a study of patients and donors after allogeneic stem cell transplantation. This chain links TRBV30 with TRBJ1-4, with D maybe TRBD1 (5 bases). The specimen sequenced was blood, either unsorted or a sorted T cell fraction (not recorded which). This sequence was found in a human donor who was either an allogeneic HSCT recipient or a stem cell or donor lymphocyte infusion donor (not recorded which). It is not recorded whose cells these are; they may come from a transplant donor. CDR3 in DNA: TGTGCCTGGAAGGGGCAGCTTAATGAAAAACTGTTTTTT. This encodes CAWKGQLNEKLFF. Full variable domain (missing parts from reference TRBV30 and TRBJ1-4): SQTIHQWPATLVQPVGSPLSLECTVEGTSNPNLYWYRQAAGRGLQLLFYSVGIGQISSEVPQNLSASRPQDRQFILSSKKLLLSDSGFYLCAWKGQLNEKLFFGSGTQLSVL.